This T cell receptor beta chain was profiled in a study of shared clonotypes between healthy human individuals. Study-level points and caveats: Larger richness was generally estimated for naive than memory subsets. At large depth, rarefaction still showed sorted-subset sequencing to be incomplete. Several donors had roughly 5.2% of their naive CD4 clonotypes in common.

Several immunoSEQ plates received, in even portions, the genomic DNA of each subset. Produced via immunoSEQ multiplex PCR; TCRdb's table is partial and in-frame only. Of 600,000 or so clones listed, 95% to 98% are singletons. V was cut by 5 bases and J by 2 bases, with 18 bases left in between. The CDR3 loop spans 16 amino acids. Germline V gene data show CDR1 as SGHAT and CDR2 as FQNNGV. As concerns this clone: Its specificity is not known.

CD8 cells regarded as naive lacked CD45RO, were positively chosen for CCR7, and omitted terminally differentiated effector memory CD45RA+ cells. This chain connects TRBV11-2 to TRBJ1-2; D remains unclear. The specimen sequenced was naive CD8+ T cells sorted from blood. The clonotype originates from a man aged 30 to 39 in good health. The CDR3 sequence is CASSPGPSSPNYGYTF. CDR3 bases: TGTGCCAGCAGCCCGGGCCCTTCTTCCCCCAACTATGGCTACACCTTC. The full variable domain, rest sourced from reference TRBV11-2 and TRBJ1-2, is EAGVAQSPRYKIIEKRQSVAFWCNPISGHATLYWYQQILGQGPKLLIQFQNNGVVDDSQLPKDRFSAERLKGVDSTLKIQPAKLEDSAVYLCASSPGPSSPNYGYTFGSGTRLTVV.